These 9 T cell receptor beta chains were sequenced from one sample in a study of T-cell reconstitution after alpha-beta-depleted transplantation in children (TCRdb year 2016). Libraries were prepared through PCR. Sequencing relied on an Illumina HiSeq 2500. TCR library preparation used molecular barcoding, with unique molecular identifiers applied to normalize quantification of the TCRbeta repertoire. The public reads were reanalyzed by TCRdb: fastp trimming at Q25, MiXCR alignment, in-frame beta chains only. CDR3 protein duplicates are merged, each entry listing the most common genes and DNA. This sample lists roughly 500,000 distinct CDR3 sequences; around 12% were detected once. The top ten constitute 4.5% to 6% of the sample. This sample comprised PBMCs from the stem cell graft donor, obtained from the stem cell graft. These receptor sequences come from a human donor who donated a stem cell graft to a child with combined immunodeficiency.

The sample holds many counts of this clonotype. The chain carries TRBV7-2 and TRBJ2-7; the D is unclear. The CDR3 length is 14 residues. Between the trimmed V and J ends, which lost 5 bases and 3 bases, there was a span of 14 bases. Germline CDR1 reads SGHTA; CDR2 reads FQGNSA. This CDR3 reads CASSPRLIDYEQYF. CDR3 DNA: TGTGCCAGCAGCCCCCGATTAATAGACTACGAGCAGTACTTC.

In this sample, this clonotype turned up many times. V and J are TRBV27 and TRBJ1-1, with 9 bases lining up with TRBD1. Unmatched junction bases numbered 8, after V lost 6 bases and J lost 0 bases. The CDR3 totals 16 residues. Germline V gene lookup returns CDR1 MNHEY and CDR2 SMNVEV (reference sequence). The CDR3 DNA reads TGTGCCAGCAGACAGGGGGCGCGTTTGGTGAACACTGAAGCTTTCTTT. Protein product: CASRQGARLVNTEAFF.

This rearrangement joins TRBV12-3 or TRBV12-4 to TRBJ2-7, with unresolved D. The CDR3 runs 12 residues. V was pared by 5 bases and J by 7 bases, with 12 bases between. This CDR3 is CASSPEPREQYF. In DNA, the CDR3 is TGTGCCAGCAGTCCGGAACCTAGGGAGCAGTACTTC.

This clonotype was seen more than once but under ten times. The genes are TRBV10-3 and TRBJ2-5; 9 bases are shared with TRBD1. Per germline, CDR1 ENHRY and CDR2 SYGVKD. The CDR3 loop spans 15 amino acids. J gave up 5 bases and V 10 bases, and 14 bases lay outside the gene matches. CDR3 in amino acids: CATSGQTGGSETQYF. CDR3 nucleotide sequence: TGTGCCACGAGCGGACAAACAGGGGGCAGTGAGACCCAGTACTTC.

The chain combines TRBV28 with TRBJ2-1; TRBD2 might be the D (6 bases). The germline V gene has CDR1 MDHEN and CDR2 SYDVKM. The CDR3 has 16 amino acids. V was trimmed by 2 bases and J by 0 bases, leaving 11 bases between them. Here the CDR3 DNA reads TGTGCCAGCAGTTTAGAGTGGGGGGTCTCCTACAATGAGCAGTTCTTC. It translates to CASSLEWGVSYNEQFF.

This clonotype has just a few counts. The chain joins TRBV25-1 to TRBJ2-1; 7 bases fit TRBD2. This CDR3 has 14 residues. With V trimmed by 7 bases and J by 6 bases, 9 bases remained unmatched. Per germline, CDR1 MGHDK and CDR2 SYGVNS. Here the CDR3 DNA reads TGTGCCAGCATTGGGGGGGTGTGGGGCAATGAGCAGTTCTTC. Its translation is CASIGGVWGNEQFF.

This clonotype was detected many times. This sequence joins TRBV5-6 and TRBJ1-1; a weak D match, TRBD1 (6 bases). Trimming took off 3 bases at V and 1 base at J, with 13 bases between the two ends. CDR1 SGHDT and CDR2 YYEEEE come from the germline V gene. The CDR3 spans 15 residues. The CDR3 DNA is TGTGCCAGCAGCTCGGGACGGGGGGCGAACACTGAAGCTTTCTTT. Protein product: CASSSGRGANTEAFF. Together with reference TRBV5-6 and TRBJ1-1, the CDR3 gives the full variable domain: DAGVTQSPTHLIKTRGQQVTLRCSPKSGHDTVSWYQQALGQGPQFIFQYYEEEERQRGNFPDRFSGHQFPNYSSELNVNALLLGDSALYLCASSSGRGANTEAFFGQGTRLTVV.

In this sample, this clonotype turned up a few times. The rearrangement links TRBV7-2 to TRBJ2-3, with a tentative D call TRBD2 (6 bases). The CDR3 covers 12 residues. Trimming stripped 7 bases from V and 6 bases from J, with 11 bases between. Germline V CDR1 and CDR2: SGHTA, FQGNSA. Here the CDR3 DNA reads TGTGCCAGCACGACGGGGGTCGATACGCAGTATTTT. Translation gives CASTTGVDTQYF.

V is TRBV12-3 or TRBV12-4 and J is TRBJ2-7, with TRBD1 as a possible D gene (5 bases). This CDR3 comprises 15 residues. V was shortened by 4 bases and J by 4 bases, with 17 bases between the two germline ends. The CDR3 DNA sequence: TGTGCCAGCAGTTCAGAAGGGGCCGGAGATTACGAGCAGTACTTC. It is translated as CASSSEGAGDYEQYF.